One and the same sample provided the 11 T cell receptor beta chains below, sequenced in a study of T cell responses to AZD1222 COVID-19 vaccine. Using immunoSEQ multiplex PCR, the repertoire was profiled, and TCRdb retains in-frame clones only, with some absent. This table holds about 120,000 clones, 90% found once. The input for sequencing was peripheral blood, taken 28 days after the second dose of the MenACWY control vaccine. The receptors stem from an adult who received the MenACWY meningococcal vaccine as a control.

This chain connects TRBV6-1 to TRBJ1-1, with D hard to call. The CDR3 totals 13 residues. Trimming cost V 3 bases and J 6 bases, with 11 bases left between them. Per the germline V gene, CDR1 is MNHNS and CDR2 is SASEGT. The CDR3 sequence: CASSDGESAEAFF. Written as DNA, the CDR3 is TGTGCCAGCAGTGACGGGGAAAGCGCTGAAGCTTTCTTT.

The V gene is TRBV28, the J gene TRBJ2-4, with D possibly being TRBD2 (8 bases). The CDR3 loop spans 18 amino acids. Germline loops: CDR1 MDHEN, CDR2 SYDVKM. Trimming removed 5 bases at V and 0 bases at J, with 20 bases between. The CDR3 sequence: CASSLNRGGQLAKNIQYF. DNA of the CDR3: TGTGCCAGCAGTCTAAACCGGGGGGGACAGTTAGCCAAAAACATTCAGTACTTC.

As DNA, the CDR3 is TGTGCCAGCAGCTTGCCCGGACAGGACTTTTCACAGACCCAGTACTTC. Protein product: CASSLPGQDFSQTQYF. This chain connects TRBV5-6 to TRBJ2-5, with 7 positions matching TRBD1. V shed 1 base and J 6 bases; nucleotides not matched to a gene: 12. Germline V gene lookup returns CDR1 SGHDT and CDR2 YYEEEE. The CDR3 loop spans 16 amino acids.

The chain recombines TRBV11-2 with TRBJ2-7, with 16 bases identical to TRBD2. V gave up 5 bases and J gave up 5 bases; unmatched junction bases: 12. The CDR3 consists of 18 residues. The germline V gene encodes CDR1 SGHAT and CDR2 FQNNGV. The CDR3 nucleotides are TGTGCCAGCAGCGGAGGGACTAGCGGGAGGGCCTACTTTGACGAGCAGTACTTC. The encoded protein is CASSGGTSGRAYFDEQYF.

The chain is built from TRBV9 and TRBJ1-3, with 8 nucleotides matching TRBD1. Germline CDR1 is SGDLS and CDR2 is YYNGEE. The CDR3 spans 16 residues. V shed 0 bases, J shed 3 bases, and the junction held 5 bases outside the gene matches. In nucleotides, the CDR3 is TGTGCCAGCAGCGTAGTTGCAGGGGGCAGTGGAAACACCATATATTTT. Encoded protein: CASSVVAGGSGNTIYF.

The sample holds a few counts of this clone. The DNA of the CDR3 is TGTGCCAGCAGCTCACAGCATAGCAATCAGCCCCAGCATTTT. Protein sequence: CASSSQHSNQPQHF. The gene calls are TRBV28 and TRBJ1-5; D gene ambiguous. The germline V gene has CDR1 MDHEN and CDR2 SYDVKM. The CDR3 contains 14 residues. The V and J ends lost 6 bases and 0 bases respectively, with 9 bases between them.

The rearrangement uses TRBV6-5 and TRBJ1-6; 7 positions agree with TRBD1. Trimming took 3 bases from V and 6 from J; bases not matched to a gene: 2. Germline CDR1 MNHEY, CDR2 SVGAGI. This CDR3 is built from 14 residues. The CDR3 reads CASSYSGGNSPLHF. The CDR3 DNA follows: TGTGCCAGCAGTTATTCAGGGGGTAATTCACCCCTCCACTTT.

The chain employs TRBV9 and TRBJ2-5, with 15 bases fitting TRBD2. Looked up from germline, CDR1 is SGDLS and CDR2 is YYNGEE. The CDR3 runs to 16 residues. The ends lost 0 bases at V and 5 bases at J; junction bases unmatched: 2. Written as DNA, the CDR3 is TGTGCCAGCAGCGTAGGAGGGACTAGCGGGGGGGAGACCCAGTACTTC. It yields the protein CASSVGGTSGGETQYF.

In this sample, this clone turned up once. The rearrangement joins TRBV20-1 to TRBJ2-7; 9 positions agree with TRBD1. This CDR3 has 13 residues. Germline CDR1 DFQATT, CDR2 SNEGSKA (reference sequence). V gave up 4 bases and J gave up 5 bases; unmatched junction bases: 6. CDR3 amino acids: CSATDRGTNEQYF. The CDR3, as DNA: TGCAGTGCTACTGACAGGGGGACTAACGAGCAGTACTTC.

The CDR3 loop reads CAWSVLVSYNSPLHF. CDR3 nucleotide sequence: TGTGCCTGGAGTGTACTGGTCTCCTATAATTCACCCCTCCACTTT. The chain carries TRBV30 and TRBJ1-6; D uncertain. The CDR3 extends over 15 amino acids. Trimming took off 0 bases at V and 0 bases at J, with 6 bases between the two ends. Germline V gives CDR1 GTSNPN, CDR2 SVGIG (reference sequence).

The chain uses TRBV6-2 or TRBV6-3 and TRBJ2-1, with 7 bases that match TRBD2. Germline loops: CDR1 MNHEY, CDR2 SVGEGT. V gave up 4 bases and J gave up 2 bases; unmatched junction bases: 2. This CDR3 is built from 14 residues. The CDR3 region is CASSFSGAYNEQFF. CDR3 in DNA: TGTGCCAGCAGTTTCAGCGGGGCCTACAATGAGCAGTTCTTC.